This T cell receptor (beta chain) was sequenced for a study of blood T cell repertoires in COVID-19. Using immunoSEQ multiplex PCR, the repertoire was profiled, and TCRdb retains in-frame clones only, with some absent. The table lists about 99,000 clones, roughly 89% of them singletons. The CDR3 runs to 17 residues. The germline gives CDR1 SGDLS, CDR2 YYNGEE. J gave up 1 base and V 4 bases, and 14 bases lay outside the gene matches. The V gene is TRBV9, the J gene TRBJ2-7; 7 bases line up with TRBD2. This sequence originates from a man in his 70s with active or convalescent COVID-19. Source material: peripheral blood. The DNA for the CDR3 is TGTGCCAGCAGCTCAGGGAGGGGTACAGCCCGATCCTACGAGCAGTACTTC. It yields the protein CASSSGRGTARSYEQYF.